The clone carrying this T cell receptor (beta chain) was observed a few times. Its antigen is currently unknown. The isolated RNA, all of it, was reverse transcribed, so expressed TCRB transcripts were what got sequenced. Some clones are missing from TCRdb's copy, which holds only in-frame ones; the method was immunoSEQ multiplex PCR. The sample carries about 250,000 clones, approximately 10% recorded once. The data belong to a study of beta chain features in type 1 diabetes. CD45RO/CCR7/CD25/CD127/CD95/CD27 sorting isolated CD4+ naive, central memory, regulatory and stem cell-like memory cells. Each of the sorted populations had a purity greater than 95%. Study outcomes and limitations: The influence of HLA type on TCRB rearrangement stayed undetermined. TCRB CDR3 length was moderately but significantly reduced in all four CD4+ subsets of Type 1 diabetes patients.

Germline assignment: CDR1 GTSNPN and CDR2 SVGIG (reference sequence). The V end lost 2 bases, the J end lost 4 bases, and 6 bases lay between the germline ends. The CDR3 is 11 amino acids. Sequenced: naive CD4+ T cells from blood. V gene TRBV30 combines with J gene TRBJ2-7; D is undetermined. This TCR derives from a man under 40 with type 1 diabetes. This chain's CDR3 is CAWSRRYEQYF. Here the CDR3 DNA reads TGTGCCTGGAGTAGGCGGTACGAGCAGTACTTC.